Presented here are 28 T cell receptor beta chains from one specimen sequenced in a study of blood T cells in healthy people across ages. Combining a sample-barcoded 5' primer with a J-beta primer mix, a second PCR ran for roughly 7 to 12 cycles. MiXCR, run by TCRdb on the 5' RACE reads, gives a single entry per CDR3 protein. The table shows around 870,000 distinct CDR3 sequences, with more than 25% occurring only once. Material for sequencing was blood. All receptors come from a woman older than 75 in good health.

The chain combines TRBV20-1 with TRBJ1-1; TRBD1 aligns across 8 bases. This CDR3 region has 14 residues. Germline V gives CDR1 DFQATT, CDR2 SNEGSKA (reference sequence). In DNA form, the CDR3 reads TGCACAGCCAGGGGGCAGGCGATGAACACTGAAGCTTTCTTT. Translating gives CTARGQAMNTEAFF.

The table lists this clonotype with many counts. In DNA, the CDR3 is TGCGCCAGCAGCGCGGAGGGGAGCAGTGAGCAGTTCTTC. As protein: CASSAEGSSEQFF. V is TRBV5-1 and J is TRBJ2-1, with a weak D call TRBD2 (6 bases). There are 13 residues in the CDR3. The germline V gene encodes CDR1 SGHRS and CDR2 YFSETQ. Trimming stripped 4 bases from V and 9 bases from J, with 14 bases between. The whole variable domain, filled in from reference TRBV5-1 and TRBJ2-1, reads KAGVTQTPRYLIKTRGQQVTLSCSPISGHRSVSWYQQTPGQGLQFLFEYFSETQRNKGNFPGRFSGRQFSNSRSEMNVSTLELGDSALYLCASSAEGSSEQFFGPGTRLTVL.

This clonotype was seen many times. CDR3 DNA sequence: TGCAGTGCTAGAGACGGAACCCAAGGACTTAACTATGGCTACACCTTC. The encoded protein is CSARDGTQGLNYGYTF. This chain joins TRBV20-1 and TRBJ1-2; the D is unclear. Germline CDR1 and CDR2: DFQATT and SNEGSKA (reference sequence). V lost 0 bases to trimming and J lost 1 base, with 15 bases between them. The CDR3 extends over 16 amino acids.

This clonotype came up many times. This rearrangement joins TRBV6-6 to TRBJ2-5; TRBD1 matches 11 bases. Per germline, CDR1 MNHNY and CDR2 SVGAGI (reference sequence). The V and J ends lost 5 bases and 11 bases, in that order; junction bases with no gene match: 10. This CDR3 region has 14 residues. CDR3 bases: TGTGCCAGCAGTCTAGAGGGACAGGGGGTGAAGCAGTACTTC. This encodes CASSLEGQGVKQYF.

The sample holds many counts of this clonotype. V usage is TRBV10-2 and J usage is TRBJ1-4; D gene unclear. V shed 3 bases and J shed 5 bases, with 16 bases lying between them. This CDR3 comprises 16 residues. The germline V gene encodes CDR1 WSHSY and CDR2 SAAADI. CDR3 nucleotides: TGCGCCAGCAGTGAATGGGGTGGAACTAACAATGAAAAACTGTTTTTT. Protein: CASSEWGGTNNEKLFF.

This clonotype was counted only a few times. A much larger clone sits a single nucleotide away, making a read error possible. The chain couples TRBV24-1 to TRBJ2-7, with no clear D. The CDR3 is 14 residues long. CDR1 KGHDR and CDR2 SFDVKD come from the germline V gene. CDR3 sequence: CATRDSKVPYEQYF. In nucleotides, the CDR3 is TGTGCCACCAGGGATTCGAAGGTCCCCTACGAGCAGTACTTC.

This clonotype has a count of ten or more. The rearrangement joins TRBV11-2 to TRBJ2-5, with 14 positions matching TRBD2. V was pared by 3 bases and J by 6 bases, with 9 bases of the junction left unmatched. CDR3 length: 17 residues. Germline V CDR1 and CDR2: SGHAT, FQNNGV. In nucleotides, the CDR3 is TGTGCCAGCAGCTTCGGGACTAGCGGGGGCACCCCCAAGACCCAGTACTTC. Encoded protein: CASSFGTSGGTPKTQYF.

This clonotype has only a few counts. This sequence joins TRBV7-6 and TRBJ1-1; D is unclear. Germline CDR1 and CDR2: SGHVS and FNYEAQ. V shed 2 bases and J shed 4 bases, with 11 bases lying between them. The CDR3 loop spans 14 amino acids. CDR3 sequence reads: CASSLTGKTTEAFF. Written as DNA, the CDR3 is TGTGCCAGCAGCTTAACCGGGAAGACCACTGAAGCTTTCTTT.

This clonotype was observed a single time. The chain is built from TRBV7-2 and TRBJ2-3; 14 nucleotides align to TRBD2. Germline V gives CDR1 SGHTA, CDR2 FQGNSA. There are 16 residues in the CDR3. The J segment lost 4 bases and the V segment lost 5 bases, leaving 5 bases of the junction unmatched. The CDR3 is CASSRLAGGLADTQYF. CDR3 in DNA: TGTGCCAGCAGCCGACTAGCGGGAGGGCTCGCAGATACGCAGTATTTT.

This clonotype occurred many times. The chain couples TRBV6-2 or TRBV6-3 to TRBJ2-7; 9 bases align to TRBD1. The germline gives CDR1 MNHEY, CDR2 SVGEGT. CDR3 length: 15 residues. Trimming removed 7 bases from V and 1 base from J; junction bases left unmatched: 8. The CDR3: CASTQDGQGSYEQYF. CDR3 bases: TGTGCCAGCACCCAAGACGGACAGGGGTCCTACGAGCAGTACTTC.

This clonotype has more than one count but fewer than ten. This may come from a read error, since a much larger clone is one base off. The rearrangement uses TRBV12-3 or TRBV12-4 and TRBJ2-7, with no clear D. The CDR3 consists of 14 residues. V shed 3 bases and J shed 7 bases, with 16 bases lying between them. The chain's CDR3 is CASSLGLSSNEQYF. The CDR3 DNA reads as TGTGCCAGCAGTTTGGGCCTCTCGAGCAATGAGCAGTACTTC.

This clonotype was seen only a few times. V usage is TRBV7-8 and J usage is TRBJ1-1; no definite D call. The CDR3 is 15 residues long. The germline V gene encodes CDR1 SGHVS and CDR2 FQNEAQ. Between the trimmed V and J ends, which lost 4 bases and 0 bases, there was a span of 12 bases. The chain's CDR3 is CASSSQQMVNTEAFF. Here the CDR3 DNA reads TGTGCCAGCAGCTCGCAGCAAATGGTGAACACTGAAGCTTTCTTT.

In its sample, this clonotype was seen many times. One end of the junction does not line up with germline, which may come from a read error. CDR3 bases: TGCAGTGCGAGAGCGGGGGGGAGAAACAATGAGCAGTTCTTC. It is translated as CSARAGGRNNEQFF. The gene calls are TRBV20-1 and TRBJ2-1; TRBD2 aligns across 10 bases. CDR3 length equals 14 residues. The germline V gene has CDR1 DFQATT and CDR2 SNEGSKA (reference sequence).

The V and J genes are TRBV5-5 and TRBJ2-5; weak D call: TRBD1 (5 bases). The CDR3 loop spans 15 amino acids. The germline V gene has CDR1 SGHKS and CDR2 YYEKEE (reference sequence). V shed 4 bases and J shed 1 base, with 14 bases lying between them. The CDR3 spells CASSLTPTAQETQYF. DNA for the CDR3: TGTGCCAGCAGCCTTACACCGACAGCCCAAGAGACCCAGTACTTC.

The table lists this clonotype with many counts. V gene TRBV6-2 or TRBV6-3 combines with J gene TRBJ2-7, with D possibly being TRBD1 (6 bases). Germline lookup yields CDR1 MNHEY and CDR2 SVGEGT. The V end was cut by 5 bases, the J end by 5 bases, with 19 bases between. CDR3 size: 15 residues. The CDR3 protein is CASSPQGPRDHEQYF. In DNA, the CDR3 is TGTGCCAGCAGTCCGCAGGGGCCTCGGGATCACGAGCAGTACTTC.

The sample holds many counts of this clonotype. The rearrangement uses TRBV12-3 or TRBV12-4 and TRBJ2-7, with TRBD2 matching over 12 bases. V was clipped by 5 bases and J by 3 bases; unmatched bases: 11. There are 17 residues in the CDR3. CDR3 sequence (DNA): TGTGCCAGCAGTGGGCTTTCTAGCGGGGGGGGATTCTACGAGCAGTACTTC. Translation gives CASSGLSSGGGFYEQYF.

The V and J genes are TRBV7-2 and TRBJ2-1; TRBD1 matches 7 bases. Trimming took 2 bases from V and 4 from J; bases not matched to a gene: 5. From germline, CDR1 is SGHTA and CDR2 FQGNSA. The CDR3 is 15 amino acids. In DNA, the CDR3 is TGTGCCAGCAGCTTACAGCCGGGACAGTACAATGAGCAGTTCTTC. Residues: CASSLQPGQYNEQFF.

This clonotype was observed many times. This chain connects TRBV7-2 to TRBJ1-1, with D unclear. This CDR3 is built from 14 residues. Germline CDR1 SGHTA, CDR2 FQGNSA. Trimming took 1 base from V and 1 from J, leaving 7 bases between them. The CDR3 loop reads CASSLGSGNTEAFF. CDR3 nucleotides: TGTGCCAGCAGCTTAGGGAGTGGGAACACTGAAGCTTTCTTT.

Ten or more counts support this clonotype. The rearrangement uses TRBV7-2 and TRBJ2-5; D not certain. This CDR3 comprises 14 residues. The V gene's germline CDR1 is SGHTA and CDR2 FQGNSA. V was pared by 0 bases and J by 7 bases, with 12 bases between. CDR3 bases: TGTGCCAGCAGCTTAGCGTTAACAGATTGGACCCAGTACTTC. It codes for CASSLALTDWTQYF.

The table lists this clonotype with many counts. The chain carries TRBV6-5 and TRBJ2-7, with D hard to call. The CDR3 contains 11 residues. Germline CDR1 reads MNHEY; CDR2 reads SVGAGI. CDR3 bases: TGTGCGACGTCGGATTACTACGAGCAGTACTTC. It translates to CATSDYYEQYF.

This clonotype was observed a few times. This sequence joins TRBV20-1 and TRBJ2-5; 10 bases line up with TRBD1. This CDR3 spans 12 amino acids. V lost 7 bases and J lost 11; bases outside the gene matches: 10. Germline CDR1 reads DFQATT; CDR2 reads SNEGSKA (reference sequence). CDR3 in amino acids: CSVHGTGDEQYF. DNA of the CDR3: TGCAGTGTCCATGGGACAGGGGATGAGCAGTACTTC.

With respect to this clonotype: This may come from a read error, since a much larger clone is one base off. The chain uses TRBV5-5 and TRBJ2-7, with D unresolved. The CDR3 has 14 residues. Looked up from germline, CDR1 is SGHKS and CDR2 is YYEKEE (reference sequence). V was pared by 4 bases and J by 10 bases, with 21 bases between. The chain's CDR3 is CASSPQWVVEAQYF. The CDR3 DNA reads TGTGCCAGCAGCCCCCAATGGGTCGTAGAGGCCCAGTACTTC.

This clonotype was detected ten times or more. CDR3 loop: CAIKTGQGVTGELFF. The DNA for the CDR3 is TGTGCCATCAAAACCGGACAGGGGGTCACCGGGGAGCTGTTTTTT. The chain combines TRBV10-3 with TRBJ2-2, with 10 bases fitting TRBD1. The junction had 6 bases not matched to a gene; V was cut back by 7 bases and J by 4 bases. The CDR3 covers 15 residues. The germline V gene encodes CDR1 ENHRY and CDR2 SYGVKD.

About this clonotype itself: One junction end disagrees with the germline gene, perhaps due to a read error. J is TRBJ2-5 and V is TRBV5-1, with D tentatively TRBD1 or TRBD2 (5 bases each). Germline V gives CDR1 SGHRS, CDR2 YFSETQ. The CDR3 contains 14 residues. CDR3 bases: TGCGCCAGCAGCCCGGGACGGAACCAAGGGACCCAGTACTTC. Residues: CASSPGRNQGTQYF.

This clonotype has a count of ten or more. The chain carries TRBV16 and TRBJ2-1; D unresolved. Germline lookup yields CDR1 KGHSY and CDR2 FQNENV. V lost 0 bases, J lost 6 bases, and 6 bases lay in between. This CDR3 has 13 residues. The CDR3 bases are TGTGCCAGCAGCCAATCTCAAAGCAATGAGCAGTTCTTC. It encodes CASSQSQSNEQFF.

V gene TRBV6-2 or TRBV6-3 combines with J gene TRBJ1-2; 10 bases agree with TRBD1. V dropped 2 bases and J dropped 4; count of bases not matched to a gene: 4. Germline V gene data show CDR1 as MNHEY and CDR2 as SVGEGT. The CDR3 sequence is 15 residues long. The CDR3 nucleotides read TGTGCCAGCAGTTACACGGGACAGGGGAGCTATGGCTACACCTTC. As protein: CASSYTGQGSYGYTF.

The rearrangement uses TRBV28 and TRBJ1-1; maybe TRBD1 (5 bases). V lost 7 bases, J lost 5 bases, and 17 bases lay in between. The CDR3 contains 14 residues. Looked up from germline, CDR1 is MDHEN and CDR2 is SYDVKM. CDR3 sequence reads: CASNRARGGTEAFF. The CDR3 DNA follows: TGTGCCAGCAACCGCGCAAGGGGCGGAACTGAAGCTTTCTTT.

This clonotype has ten or more counts. J is TRBJ2-1 and V is TRBV18; D call uncertain. The V gene lost 6 bases and the J gene lost 8 bases, with 11 bases spanning the gap. This CDR3 region has 12 residues. Germline V gene sequence: CDR1 KGHSH, CDR2 LQKENI. CDR3 protein: CASSRAADEQFF. The CDR3 DNA is TGTGCCAGCTCCCGGGCGGCGGATGAGCAGTTCTTC.